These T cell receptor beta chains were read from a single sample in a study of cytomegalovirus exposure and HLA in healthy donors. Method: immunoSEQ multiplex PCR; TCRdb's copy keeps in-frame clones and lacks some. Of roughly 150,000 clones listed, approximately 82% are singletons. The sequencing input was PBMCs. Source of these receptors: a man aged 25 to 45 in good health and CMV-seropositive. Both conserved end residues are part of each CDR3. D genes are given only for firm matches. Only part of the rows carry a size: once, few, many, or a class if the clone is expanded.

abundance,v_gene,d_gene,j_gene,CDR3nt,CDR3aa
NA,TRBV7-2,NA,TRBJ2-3,TGTGCCAGCAGCTCTAGGACAGCCGGCCGGGCAGATACGCAGTATTTT,CASSSRTAGRADTQYF
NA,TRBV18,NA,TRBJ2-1,TGTGCCAGCTCCGCCCCGAGTAATGAGCAGTTCTTC,CASSAPSNEQFF
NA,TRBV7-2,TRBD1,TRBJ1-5,TGTGCCAGCAGCTTAGTAGGGGGCTCCAATCAGCCCCAGCATTTT,CASSLVGGSNQPQHF
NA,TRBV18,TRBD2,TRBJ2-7,TGTGCCAGCTCACAAGGCCCGGGGGGCTACGAGCAGTACTTC,CASSQGPGGYEQYF
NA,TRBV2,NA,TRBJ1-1,TGTGCCAGCAGTGAAGCTCCCCAGGGTCGGACTGAAGCTTTCTTT,CASSEAPQGRTEAFF
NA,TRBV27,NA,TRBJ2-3,TGTGCCAGCAGTTTAGGTGCCAGAAACACAGATACGCAGTATTTT,CASSLGARNTDTQYF
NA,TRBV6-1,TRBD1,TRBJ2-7,TGTGCCAGCAGTCGGGGACAGGGCTACGAGCAGTACTTC,CASSRGQGYEQYF
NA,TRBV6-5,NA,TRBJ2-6,TGTGCCAGCAGTCCCCTAGTCTCTGGGGCCAACGTCCTGACTTTC,CASSPLVSGANVLTF
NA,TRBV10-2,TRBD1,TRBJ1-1,TGCGCCAGCAGTGACCTGACAGGGGGCACTGAAGCTTTCTTT,CASSDLTGGTEAFF
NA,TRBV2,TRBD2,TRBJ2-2,TGTGCCAGCAGTTATACCGGGACTAGCGGAGAGAACACCGGGGAGCTGTTTTTT,CASSYTGTSGENTGELFF
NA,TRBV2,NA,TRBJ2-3,TGTGCCAGCAGTCGCCAGGGAACTAGCACAGATACGCAGTATTTT,CASSRQGTSTDTQYF
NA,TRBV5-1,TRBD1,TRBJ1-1,TGCGCCAGCAGCACCACCGGACAGGCGAACACTGAAGCTTTCTTT,CASSTTGQANTEAFF
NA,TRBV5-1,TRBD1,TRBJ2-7,TGCGCCAGCAGCTTGAGGGGACAGGGGGCGGCCTACGAGCAGTACTTC,CASSLRGQGAAYEQYF
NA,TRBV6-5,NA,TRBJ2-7,TGTGCCAGCAGCTCAGGGGTCGAGCAGTACTTC,CASSSGVEQYF
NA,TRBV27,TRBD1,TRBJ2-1,TGTGCCAGCAGTTTGTGGACAGGCAGCAAGCAGTTCTTC,CASSLWTGSKQFF
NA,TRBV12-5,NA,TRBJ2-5,TGTGCTAGTGGATACAACCTTGGCAGGGGTGGCGGGGAGACCCAGTACTTC,CASGYNLGRGGGETQYF
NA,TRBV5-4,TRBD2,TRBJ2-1,TGTGCCAGCAGCTCGCCAGGGACTAGCGGGACCACTGGTGAGCAGTTCTTC,CASSSPGTSGTTGEQFF
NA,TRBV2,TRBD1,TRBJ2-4,TGTGCCAGCAAGGACAGGGGCTCTACGGGTGACATTCAGTACTTC,CASKDRGSTGDIQYF
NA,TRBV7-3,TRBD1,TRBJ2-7,TGTGCCAGCAGCTTAAGACAGGGAGATTACGAGCAGTACTTC,CASSLRQGDYEQYF
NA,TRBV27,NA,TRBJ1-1,TGTGCCAGCACCGAGGGTAGGACGGGTGAAGCTTTCTTT,CASTEGRTGEAFF
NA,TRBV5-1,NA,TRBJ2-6,TGCGCCAGCAGCTTGATGTTTCCAGGCGAATTCGTAGGATCTGGGGCCAACGTCCTGACTTTC,CASSLMFPGEFVGSGANVLTF
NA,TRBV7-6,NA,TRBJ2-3,TGTGCCAGCAGCTTAGCCCGGGGAGATACGCAGTATTTT,CASSLARGDTQYF
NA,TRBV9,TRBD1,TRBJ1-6,TGTGCCAGCAGCGCCGGGACAGGGCGAGACAATTCACCCCTCCACTTT,CASSAGTGRDNSPLHF
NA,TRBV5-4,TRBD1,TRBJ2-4,TGTGCCAGCAGCGGGACAGGGTCTCTAGCCAAAAACATTCAGTACTTC,CASSGTGSLAKNIQYF
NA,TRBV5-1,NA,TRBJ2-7,TGCGCCAGCAGCTTGGTCCAGGGTTACTACGAGCAGTACTTC,CASSLVQGYYEQYF
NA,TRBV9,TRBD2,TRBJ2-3,TGTGCCAGCAGCGTAGGACTAGCGGGGGGTAGCACAGATACGCAGTATTTT,CASSVGLAGGSTDTQYF
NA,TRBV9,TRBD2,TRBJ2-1,TGTGCCAGCAGCGTTCTAGCGGGAGGGCGAAACAATGAGCAGTTCTTC,CASSVLAGGRNNEQFF
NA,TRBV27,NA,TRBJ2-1,TGTGCCAGCAGTTTATACCTATCAACCTACAATGAGCAGTTCTTC,CASSLYLSTYNEQFF
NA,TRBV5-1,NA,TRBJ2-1,TGCGCCAGCAGTTCGGGCGGGGTGTCCAGCCACAATGAGCAGTTCTTC,CASSSGGVSSHNEQFF
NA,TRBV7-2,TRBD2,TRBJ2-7,TGTGCCAGCAGCCCCTCGGGACTAGCGGGGACCTACGAGCAGTACTTC,CASSPSGLAGTYEQYF
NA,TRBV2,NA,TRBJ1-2,TGTGCCAGCAGTGAAAACCGCGGTGTATGCACCTTC,CASSENRGVCTF
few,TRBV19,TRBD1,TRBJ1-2,TGTGCCACTTCACTTGGGACAGACGGTGGCTACACCTTC,CATSLGTDGGYTF
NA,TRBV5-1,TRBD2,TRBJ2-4,TGCGCCAGCAGCTTACGGACTAGCGGGAGGATTACGGACATTCAGTACTTC,CASSLRTSGRITDIQYF
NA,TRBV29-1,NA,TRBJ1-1,TGCAGCGTTGCAGACTCCGGTGAAGCTTTCTTT,CSVADSGEAFF
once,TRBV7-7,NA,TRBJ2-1,TGTGCCAGCAGCTTAGGAGGGAGAGATGAGCAGTTCTTC,CASSLGGRDEQFF
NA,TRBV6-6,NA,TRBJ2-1,TGTGCCAGCAGTTCGCTGGGGGGGGCAAGTGAGCAGTTCTTC,CASSSLGGASEQFF
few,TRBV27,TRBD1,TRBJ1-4,TGTGCCAGCAGTTCTCAGGGGGCGCGTACTAATGAAAAACTGTTTTTT,CASSSQGARTNEKLFF
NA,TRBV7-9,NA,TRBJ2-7,TGTGCCAGCAGCTTCCCCGGACAGAGCCTCTCCTACGAGCAGTACTTC,CASSFPGQSLSYEQYF
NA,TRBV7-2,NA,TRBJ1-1,TGTGCCAGCAGCTTAGTAAGAGATTATGAAGCTTTCTTT,CASSLVRDYEAFF
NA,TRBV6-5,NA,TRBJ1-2,TGTGCCAGCAGTCGGGATCTGGGGGGAGGCTACACCTTC,CASSRDLGGGYTF
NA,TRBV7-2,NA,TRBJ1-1,TGTGCCAGCAGCTTAGGCCAGATTAACACTGAAGCTTTCTTT,CASSLGQINTEAFF
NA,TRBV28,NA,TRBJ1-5,TGTGCCAGCAGTTTACCACAGGGCCCTAACGAGCATTTT,CASSLPQGPNEHF
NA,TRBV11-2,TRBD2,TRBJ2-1,TGTGCCAGCAGCTTAATAGCGGGCAATGAGCAGTTCTTC,CASSLIAGNEQFF
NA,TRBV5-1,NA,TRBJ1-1,TGCGCCAGCAGCTTGGCCGGTACAGGGAACACTGAAGCTTTCTTT,CASSLAGTGNTEAFF
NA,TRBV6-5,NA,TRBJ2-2,TGTGCCAGCAGTTATCAGTCTGGCTCGAACACCGGGGAGCTGTTTTTT,CASSYQSGSNTGELFF
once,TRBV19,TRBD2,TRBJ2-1,TGTGCCAGTAGTATAGATGAGCAGGGCCTAGCGGGAGGGGATGAGCAGTTCTTC,CASSIDEQGLAGGDEQFF
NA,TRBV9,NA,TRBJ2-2,TGTGCCAGCAGCGCAAACATACGTGGCGGGGAGCTGTTTTTT,CASSANIRGGELFF
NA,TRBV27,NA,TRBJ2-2,TGTGCCAGCAGTTGGGGGCCGGCGGAGCTGTTTTTT,CASSWGPAELFF
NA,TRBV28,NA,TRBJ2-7,TGTGCCAGCAGCCCGGGGGGGGACAGGGCCACCTACGAGCAGTACTTC,CASSPGGDRATYEQYF
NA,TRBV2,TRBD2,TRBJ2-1,TGTGCCAGCAGTGAAGGATCTAGCGGATACAATGAGCAGTTCTTC,CASSEGSSGYNEQFF
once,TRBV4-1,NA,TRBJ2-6,TGCGCCAGCAGTCAGTCAGGGCCCGGGGCCAACGTCCTGACTTTC,CASSQSGPGANVLTF
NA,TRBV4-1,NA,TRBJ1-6,TGCGCCAGCAGCCAAGATACTCCCACAGGGCTAAGCTCCTATAATTCACCCCTCCACTTT,CASSQDTPTGLSSYNSPLHF
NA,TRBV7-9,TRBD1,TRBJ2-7,TGTGCCAGCAGCTCTCCGGGACAGGTCTACGAGCAGTACTTC,CASSSPGQVYEQYF
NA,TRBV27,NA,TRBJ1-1,TGTGCCAGCAGGGTGACTCTGAACACTGAAGCTTTCTTT,CASRVTLNTEAFF
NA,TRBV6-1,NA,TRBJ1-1,TGTGCCAGCAGTGAAGCTAGCATCGGAGGGCATCGGGGCACTGAAGCTTTCTTT,CASSEASIGGHRGTEAFF